These 27 T cell receptor beta chains were sequenced from one sample in a study of spatial heterogeneity in lung cancer. The time point: sample taken at primary tumor resection. Via MiXCR, TCRdb re-called the 5' RACE reads, giving one row per CDR3 protein. This table holds more than 950 distinct CDR3 sequences, approximately 12% found once. This material consisted of normal lung tissue next to the tumor, taken at surgery. All receptors come from a female donor with early-stage non-small cell lung cancer.

To note about this clonotype: The junction shows a germline mismatch at one end, possibly a read error. For a library built for alpha chains, this beta chain is a stray read; little rests on its size. In nucleotides, the CDR3 is TGTGCCAGCGGCTTGGGAAACATTCAGTACTTC. Its translation: CASGLGNIQYF. The V and J genes are TRBV7-2 and TRBJ2-4, with D hard to call. The germline gives CDR1 SGHTA, CDR2 FQGNSA. The CDR3 runs to 11 residues.

Comment on this clonotype: This beta chain is a stray read from a library made for alpha chains; its abundance is not meaningful. V is TRBV27 and J is TRBJ2-7; the D gene is possibly TRBD1 (6 bases). V lost 6 bases, J lost 3 bases, and 12 bases lay in between. Germline V gene data show CDR1 as MNHEY and CDR2 as SMNVEV (reference sequence). The CDR3 consists of 13 residues. The CDR3 bases are TGTGCCAGCAGGAGGGACACGTTCTACGAGCAGTACTTC. Protein sequence: CASRRDTFYEQYF.

As regards this clonotype: A much larger clone sits a single nucleotide away, making a read error possible. Being off target in a library aimed at alpha chains, this beta chain has a size of little meaning. Written as DNA, the CDR3 is TGTACCAGCAGTCCAGCGGGCACCGGGGAGCTGTTTTTT. This sequence encodes CTSSPAGTGELFF. This chain joins TRBV3-1 and TRBJ2-2, with D maybe TRBD2 (6 bases). This CDR3 comprises 13 residues. In germline, CDR1 is LGHDT, CDR2 YNNKEL (reference sequence).

In its sample, this clonotype was seen a few times. This beta chain was picked up by a library intended for alpha chains and is off target, so its count carries little meaning. The CDR3 protein is CASSQSPDGTGLLATQQFF. The CDR3 bases are TGCGCCAGCAGTCAATCACCGGACGGGACAGGGCTTTTGGCCACCCAACAGTTCTTC. This chain links TRBV23-1 with TRBJ2-1; 9 bases fit TRBD1. TRBV23-1 is filed as an ORF, its function uncertain. The CDR3 is 19 residues long. The J segment lost 13 bases and the V segment lost 0 bases, leaving 22 bases of the junction unmatched.

With respect to this clonotype: This beta chain was picked up by a library intended for alpha chains and is off target, so its count carries little meaning. The gene calls are TRBV20-1 and TRBJ2-4; 8 positions match TRBD2. Germline CDR1 and CDR2: DFQATT and SNEGSKA (reference sequence). The CDR3 spans 11 residues. V gave up 4 bases and J gave up 15 bases; unmatched junction bases: 8. The CDR3 is CSAKAGLERYF. CDR3 nucleotides: TGCAGTGCTAAGGCGGGACTAGAGAGGTACTTC.

This clonotype appeared a few times. Being off target in a library aimed at alpha chains, this beta chain has a size of little meaning. The V call is TRBV19, the J call TRBJ2-3, with D possibly called TRBD1 or TRBD2 (6 bases each). Trimming took off 7 bases at V and 0 bases at J, with 20 bases between the two ends. Germline CDR1 LNHDA, CDR2 SQIVND (reference sequence). This CDR3 comprises 17 residues. The CDR3 spells CASTPRRGTASTDTQYF. In DNA form, the CDR3 reads TGTGCCAGTACCCCCAGGAGGGGGACCGCTAGCACAGATACGCAGTATTTT.

This clonotype is judged large (0.1 to 1%). This beta chain is an off-target read within a library intended for alpha chains, so its frequency means little. The V call is TRBV6-6, the J call TRBJ2-7; D possibly corresponds to TRBD1 (5 bases). This CDR3 is 13 amino acids long. With 4 bases removed from V and 5 bases from J, the gap between germline ends came to 12 bases. The germline V gene has CDR1 MNHNY and CDR2 SVGAGI (reference sequence). CDR3 sequence: CASSSRQQDEQYF. CDR3 nucleotides: TGTGCCAGCAGTTCTAGACAGCAGGACGAGCAGTACTTC.

Judged by abundance, this clonotype is medium-sized. For a library built for alpha chains, this beta chain is a stray read; little rests on its size. The V call is TRBV27, the J call TRBJ2-7; D remains ambiguous. The V gene lost 9 bases and the J gene lost 3 bases, with 18 bases spanning the gap. This CDR3 is built from 14 residues. Germline CDR1 is MNHEY and CDR2 is SMNVEV (reference sequence). Here the CDR3 DNA reads TGTGCCAGTGTTATTCCGGGCCCCCTCTACGAGCAGTACTTC. Protein sequence: CASVIPGPLYEQYF.

This clonotype ranks as large. Since it is a stray read in a library aimed at alpha chains, this beta chain has a size that is not meaningful. The rearrangement uses TRBV4-1 and TRBJ2-7; a weak D match, TRBD1 (6 bases). V was clipped by 1 base and J by 0 bases, with 13 bases between them. Germline V lookup: CDR1 MGHRA, CDR2 YSYEKL. The CDR3 covers 16 residues. The CDR3 is CASSQVSTGSSYEQYF. The CDR3 coding sequence is TGCGCCAGCAGCCAAGTAAGCACAGGGAGCTCCTACGAGCAGTACTTC.

On this clonotype itself: A library made for alpha chains picked up this beta chain off target, so its size means little. This chain uses TRBV18 with TRBJ2-7; TRBD1 matches 8 bases. The junction had 3 bases not matched to a gene; V was cut back by 5 bases and J by 0 bases. This CDR3 is built from 14 residues. Germline loops: CDR1 KGHSH, CDR2 LQKENI. The chain's CDR3 is CASSRGQASYEQYF. In DNA, the CDR3 is TGTGCCAGCTCAAGGGGACAGGCCTCCTACGAGCAGTACTTC.

About this clonotype: A library prepared for alpha chains yielded this beta chain as an off-target read; its size is of little meaning. As DNA, the CDR3 is TGCGCCAGCAGCCAAGATATCCACTATGGCTACACCTTC. Translating it yields CASSQDIHYGYTF. The chain is built from TRBV4-3 and TRBJ1-2; no clear D gene. This CDR3 has 13 residues. Germline V lookup: CDR1 LGHNA, CDR2 YSLEER. Trimming stripped 0 bases from V and 3 bases from J, with 5 bases between.

As for this clonotype: The library was built for alpha chains, so this beta chain is an off-target read and its size means little. V usage is TRBV4-3 and J usage is TRBJ2-1; 7 bases are a match to TRBD2. This CDR3 spans 16 amino acids. In germline, CDR1 is LGHNA, CDR2 YSLEER. V lost 4 bases and J lost 4; bases outside the gene matches: 10. Here the CDR3 DNA reads TGCGCCAGCAGCCCCTCCCTGGGAGGGGTATACAATGAGCAGTTCTTC. Translated: CASSPSLGGVYNEQFF.

In this sample, this clonotype turned up a few times. This beta chain is an unintended read in a library built for alpha chains; its size means little. The chain couples TRBV6-6 to TRBJ2-2; the D gene could be TRBD1 or TRBD2 (5 bases each). This CDR3 spans 14 amino acids. Between the trimmed V and J ends, which lost 8 bases and 5 bases, there was a span of 15 bases. Germline V gene sequence: CDR1 MNHNY, CDR2 SVGAGI (reference sequence). CDR3 protein: CASGDDPGTGELFF. CDR3 in DNA: TGTGCCAGCGGGGACGACCCAGGGACCGGGGAGCTGTTTTTT.

For this clonotype: This beta chain appears as a stray read in a library generated for alpha chains; its size is not informative. The chain employs TRBV3-1 and TRBJ2-2, with D possibly matching TRBD2 (5 bases). Germline V gives CDR1 LGHDT, CDR2 YNNKEL (reference sequence). Trimming removed 0 bases from V and 9 bases from J, with 14 bases in between. The CDR3 is 15 residues long. The CDR3 region has the DNA TGTGCCAGCAGCCAAGACGCCACATCGGGGAGGGAGCTGTTTTTT. Protein: CASSQDATSGRELFF.

A word on this clonotype: Because this beta chain is a stray read in a library intended to capture alpha chains, its abundance should not be given much weight. This chain joins TRBV20-1 and TRBJ2-7; the match to TRBD1 covers 8 bases. CDR3 length: 14 residues. Trimming at V came to 3 bases and at J to 5 bases, leaving 9 bases not matched to a gene. Germline lookup yields CDR1 DFQATT and CDR2 SNEGSKA (reference sequence). The CDR3 spells CSASEGQGPNEQYF. The CDR3 bases are TGCAGTGCTAGCGAAGGACAGGGCCCAAACGAGCAGTACTTC.

This clonotype counts as large. Since it is a stray read in a library aimed at alpha chains, this beta chain has a size that is not meaningful. The chain recombines TRBV10-3 with TRBJ2-7, with 10 bases lining up with TRBD2. Germline-derived CDR1 and CDR2 are ENHRY and SYGVKD. V shed 6 bases, J shed 0 bases, and the junction held 5 bases outside the gene matches. The CDR3 extends over 15 amino acids. CDR3 sequence reads: CAIRTPSGSSYEQYF. The DNA for the CDR3 is TGTGCCATCAGGACTCCTAGCGGGAGCTCCTACGAGCAGTACTTC.

Note on this clonotype: Because the library targeted alpha chains, this beta chain is an off-target read whose size means little. CDR3 protein: CASSLVYVEGNEQFF. In DNA form, the CDR3 reads TGTGCCAGCAGCTTAGTGTACGTGGAAGGCAATGAGCAGTTCTTC. The J gene is TRBJ2-1, the V gene TRBV11-2, with no clear D. Germline CDR1 is SGHAT and CDR2 is FQNNGV. V was shortened by 1 base and J by 6 bases, with 13 bases between the two germline ends. The CDR3 totals 15 residues.

A remark on this clonotype: As an off-target read in a library built for alpha chains, this beta chain has a frequency of little significance. The chain couples TRBV12-5 to TRBJ2-1, with 8 bases fitting TRBD1. The CDR3 is 16 amino acids. Trimming took 6 bases from V and 12 from J; bases not matched to a gene: 19. Germline V gene lookup returns CDR1 LGHNT and CDR2 FRNRAP. CDR3: CASGIMRAGGDFGQFF. For the CDR3, the DNA is TGTGCTAGTGGAATCATGCGGGCAGGGGGCGATTTCGGGCAGTTCTTC.

Relative to its sample, this clonotype is medium-sized. A library made for alpha chains picked up this beta chain off target, so its size means little. The J gene is TRBJ2-3, the V gene TRBV12-3 or TRBV12-4; tentative D call: TRBD2 (6 bases). V lost 6 bases, J lost 2 bases, and 18 bases lay in between. The CDR3 is 16 residues long. CDR3 DNA sequence: TGTGCCAGCAGACCGGGACTCGCAGGAATCACAGATACGCAGTATTTT. This gives the protein CASRPGLAGITDTQYF.

This clonotype counts as large. Since it is a stray read in a library aimed at alpha chains, this beta chain has a size that is not meaningful. The J gene is TRBJ2-1, the V gene TRBV5-1; D may be TRBD2 (6 bases). V gave up 3 bases and J gave up 7 bases, with 11 bases separating them. Per the germline V gene, CDR1 is SGHRS and CDR2 is YFSETQ. This CDR3 comprises 13 residues. CDR3 DNA: TGCGCCAGCAGCTCGCGGGGCGGGAATGAGCAGTTCTTC. The encoded protein is CASSSRGGNEQFF.

By sample share, this clonotype is large. This beta chain is a stray read from a library made for alpha chains; its abundance is not meaningful. The rearrangement uses TRBV7-2 and TRBJ2-2; D is unclear. Trimming removed 1 base from V and 5 bases from J, with 11 bases in between. Germline CDR1 reads SGHTA; CDR2 reads FQGNSA. There are 15 residues in the CDR3. CDR3 DNA sequence: TGTGCCAGCAGCTTAGGGGTCCACCGTACCGGGGAGCTGTTTTTT. Translation gives CASSLGVHRTGELFF.

As regards this clonotype: This beta chain slipped into a library made for alpha chains as a stray read, so its size is not meaningful. The rearrangement uses TRBV5-1 and TRBJ2-1; 10 nucleotides agree with TRBD2. The CDR3 has 16 amino acids. Germline V gene sequence: CDR1 SGHRS, CDR2 YFSETQ. Trimming removed 0 bases from V and 5 bases from J; junction bases left unmatched: 5. As DNA, the CDR3 is TGCGCCAGCAGCTTGGTGGCTAGCGGGGGTCACAATGAGCAGTTCTTC. Translation gives CASSLVASGGHNEQFF.

This clonotype is medium-sized within its sample. As an off-target read in a library built for alpha chains, this beta chain has a frequency of little significance. The chain is built from TRBV24-1 and TRBJ2-5; D might be TRBD1 or TRBD2, each matching 5 bases. The CDR3 is 15 amino acids. CDR1 is KGHDR and CDR2 is SFDVKD in the germline V gene. Trimming left V 7 bases short and J 1 base short, with 15 bases between. The CDR3 here is CATSPGFGGQETQYF. The DNA of the CDR3 is TGTGCCACCAGCCCAGGGTTTGGGGGCCAAGAGACCCAGTACTTC.

By frequency in the sample, this clonotype is large. This beta chain represents an off-target read in a library built for alpha chains; its size is of limited meaning. The chain links TRBV7-9 to TRBJ2-2, with 7 bases identical to TRBD2. The germline V gene has CDR1 SEHNR and CDR2 FQNEAQ (reference sequence). V lost 2 bases, J lost 1 base, and 1 base stayed unmatched. The CDR3 consists of 15 residues. CDR3 bases: TGTGCCAGCAGCTTACCGGGGGGGAACACCGGGGAGCTGTTTTTT. It yields the protein CASSLPGGNTGELFF. Filled out from reference TRBV7-9 and TRBJ2-2, the complete variable domain reads DTGVSQNPRHKITKRGQNVTFRCDPISEHNRLYWYRQTLGQGPEFLTYFQNEAQLEKSRLLSDRFSAERPKGSFSTLEIQRTEQGDSAMYLCASSLPGGNTGELFFGEGSRLTVL.

On this clonotype itself: Since the library was made to target alpha chains, this beta chain is a stray read and its abundance is not meaningful. The chain employs TRBV11-3 and TRBJ2-5; D may be TRBD2 (6 bases). The CDR3 has 13 residues. The germline gives CDR1 SGHNT, CDR2 YENEEA. Trimming removed 4 bases at V and 3 bases at J, with 9 bases between. CDR3 region: CASSSGLEETQYF. CDR3 in DNA: TGTGCCAGCAGCTCGGGACTGGAAGAGACCCAGTACTTC.

This clonotype is classed as large (0.1 to 1%). Found in a library prepared for alpha chains, this beta chain is an off-target read, and its abundance has little meaning. The chain combines TRBV21-1 with TRBJ2-3; TRBD2 was called by the table and not checked on the DNA. TRBV21-1 corresponds to a pseudogene. This CDR3 is built from 19 residues. The CDR3 protein is CASSLGGLAGVLSTDTQYF. The CDR3 DNA reads TGTGCCAGCAGCTTGGGCGGACTAGCGGGAGTGTTGAGCACAGATACGCAGTATTTT.

This clonotype was seen only a few times. Little can be read into the size of this beta chain, an off-target read in a library designed for alpha chains. The chain employs TRBV5-6 and TRBJ2-3; TRBD2 is a possible D gene (5 bases). V was trimmed by 5 bases and J by 2 bases, leaving 9 bases between them. This CDR3 spans 13 amino acids. The germline V gene has CDR1 SGHDT and CDR2 YYEEEE. The CDR3 DNA sequence: TGTGCCAGCAGGGAGGCAAACACAGATACGCAGTATTTT. Residues: CASREANTDTQYF.